The 2 T cell receptor beta chains listed next were all sequenced from one sample in a study of T cells in localized non-small cell lung cancer. Produced via immunoSEQ multiplex PCR; TCRdb's table is partial and in-frame only. The sample holds some 11,000 clones; over 65% are singletons and the top ten take roughly a third. The input for sequencing was peripheral blood, taken before any cancer treatment. These receptors came from a male donor at least 60 years old with stage I lung adenocarcinoma.

The genes are TRBV14 and TRBJ1-2; D is unresolved. The V end was cut by 4 bases, the J end by 4 bases, with 10 bases between. Germline CDR1 and CDR2: SGHDN and FVKESK. CDR3 length: 13 residues. CDR3 nucleotide sequence: TGTGCCAGCAGCCGCTTAGGAGCCTATGGCTACACCTTC. Encoded protein: CASSRLGAYGYTF.

The V gene is TRBV2, the J gene TRBJ1-4; no clear D gene. CDR1 is SNHLY and CDR2 is FYNNEI in the germline V gene. V dropped 7 bases and J dropped 4 bases, with 10 bases sitting between them. The CDR3 contains 13 residues. The CDR3 spells CASTGRLNEKLFF. In nucleotides, the CDR3 is TGTGCCAGCACCGGACGGCTTAATGAAAAACTGTTTTTT.